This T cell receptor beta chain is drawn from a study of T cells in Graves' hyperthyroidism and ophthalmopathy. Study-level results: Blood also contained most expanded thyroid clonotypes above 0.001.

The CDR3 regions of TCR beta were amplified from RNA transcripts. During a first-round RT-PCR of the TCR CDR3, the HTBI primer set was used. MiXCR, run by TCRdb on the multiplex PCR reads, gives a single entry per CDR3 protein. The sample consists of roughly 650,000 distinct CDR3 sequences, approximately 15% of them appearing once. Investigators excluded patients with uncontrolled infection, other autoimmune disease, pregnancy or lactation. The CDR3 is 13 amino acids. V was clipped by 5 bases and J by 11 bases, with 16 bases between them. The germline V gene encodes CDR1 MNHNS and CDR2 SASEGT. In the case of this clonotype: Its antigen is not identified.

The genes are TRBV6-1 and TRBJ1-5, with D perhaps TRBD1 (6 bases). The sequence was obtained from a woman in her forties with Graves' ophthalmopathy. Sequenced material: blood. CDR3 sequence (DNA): TGTGCCAGCAGTTCCACAGGACAGTCAGCCCAGCATTTT. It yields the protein CASSSTGQSAQHF.